These 14 T cell receptor beta chains were sequenced from one sample in a study of T cells in localized non-small cell lung cancer. Libraries were prepared by immunoSEQ multiplex PCR; TCRdb keeps only in-frame clonotypes and omits some of them. The table includes some 30,000 clones, 91% detected once. This sample comprised peripheral blood mononuclear cells, obtained before any cancer treatment. These TCRs come from a female donor over 55 with stage II lung adenocarcinoma.

V is TRBV6-5 and J is TRBJ1-1; D gene unclear. Germline V gene data show CDR1 as MNHEY and CDR2 as SVGAGI. The CDR3 runs 16 residues. Trimming shortened V by 3 bases and J by 2 bases, and 16 bases separated the two germline ends. The CDR3 DNA reads TGTGCCAGCAGTTATGATCGGCAGTCCTTTAACACTGAAGCTTTCTTT. Translated, it gives CASSYDRQSFNTEAFF.

V is TRBV9 and J is TRBJ2-1; 7 bases match TRBD2. The length of the CDR3 is 15 residues. In germline, CDR1 is SGDLS, CDR2 YYNGEE. V trimming: 4 bases; J trimming: 4 bases; junction bases outside the gene matches: 8. The CDR3 DNA reads TGTGCCAGCAGCAACCAGGGAGCGGGGTACAATGAGCAGTTCTTC. Its translation is CASSNQGAGYNEQFF.

The rearrangement links TRBV7-2 to TRBJ2-7; no firm D call. The CDR3 is 12 residues long. CDR1 is SGHTA, CDR2 FQGNSA, per germline. Trimming took 3 bases from V and 0 from J, leaving 3 bases between them. Written as DNA, the CDR3 is TGTGCCAGCAGCTTCCTCTCCTACGAGCAGTACTTC. Amino acids: CASSFLSYEQYF.

This chain links TRBV11-3 with TRBJ2-2, with TRBD1 matching 7 bases. The CDR3 loop spans 16 amino acids. CDR1 SGHNT and CDR2 YENEEA come from the germline V gene. Germline trimming cut 8 bases from V and 0 bases from J; bases unmatched to any gene: 9. The CDR3 spells CASSSSGTANTGELFF. CDR3 sequence (DNA): TGTGCCAGCTCCTCCTCCGGGACAGCGAACACCGGGGAGCTGTTTTTT.

This chain uses TRBV5-4 with TRBJ2-3; 7 bases are a match to TRBD2. Germline-derived CDR1 and CDR2 are SGHNT and YYREEE (reference sequence). CDR3 size: 16 residues. The junction had 7 bases not matched to a gene; V was cut back by 2 bases and J by 1 base. The CDR3 spells CASSFYGAGGTDTQYF. The CDR3 DNA reads TGTGCCAGCAGCTTTTATGGGGCGGGGGGCACAGATACGCAGTATTTT.

Written as DNA, the CDR3 is TGCAGTGCTTACGACAGGAACGAGCAGTACTTC. Its translation is CSAYDRNEQYF. This rearrangement joins TRBV20-1 to TRBJ2-7; D possibly corresponds to TRBD1 (6 bases). There are 11 residues in the CDR3. V lost 5 bases and J lost 5, with 10 bases in between. Per the germline V gene, CDR1 is DFQATT and CDR2 is SNEGSKA (reference sequence).

The chain has TRBV7-3 and TRBJ1-6; a possible D gene is TRBD1 (5 bases). Germline values: CDR1 SGHTA, CDR2 FQGTGA. The CDR3 is 13 residues long. Between the trimmed V and J ends, which lost 8 bases and 5 bases, there was a span of 10 bases. CDR3 in DNA: TGTGCCAGCGGGGGAACCGATAATTCACCCCTCCACTTT. It is translated as CASGGTDNSPLHF.

This chain connects TRBV5-4 to TRBJ1-6; no clear D. Germline lookup yields CDR1 SGHNT and CDR2 YYREEE (reference sequence). Trimming shortened V by 0 bases and J by 0 bases, and 10 bases separated the two germline ends. The CDR3 runs to 17 residues. CDR3 residues: CASSLAWESSYNSPLHF. The CDR3 DNA is TGTGCCAGCAGCTTGGCCTGGGAGAGCTCCTATAATTCACCCCTCCACTTT.

The chain couples TRBV5-1 to TRBJ1-6, with no clear D. V lost 2 bases, J lost 0 bases, and 12 bases lay in between. CDR3 length: 17 amino acids. Germline-derived CDR1 and CDR2 are SGHRS and YFSETQ. CDR3 DNA: TGCGCCAGCAGCTTAGAAGTAATCAGCTCCTATAATTCACCCCTCCACTTT. Translated: CASSLEVISSYNSPLHF. The whole variable domain, remainder taken from reference TRBV5-1 and TRBJ1-6, is KAGVTQTPRYLIKTRGQQVTLSCSPISGHRSVSWYQQTPGQGLQFLFEYFSETQRNKGNFPGRFSGRQFSNSRSEMNVSTLELGDSALYLCASSLEVISSYNSPLHFGNGTRLTVT.

This clone was seen once. The chain is built from TRBV4-3 and TRBJ1-4, with D perhaps matching TRBD1 (6 bases). The CDR3 is made up of 17 amino acids. Per the germline V gene, CDR1 is LGHNA and CDR2 is YSLEER. V was pared by 0 bases and J by 8 bases, with 19 bases between. CDR3 nucleotides: TGCGCCAGCAGCCAAGATGGAACGCGCAGGGGAAGGGAAAAACTGTTTTTT. Translated, it gives CASSQDGTRRGREKLFF.

This chain links TRBV5-1 with TRBJ2-7; D possibly corresponds to TRBD1 (6 bases). The CDR3 spans 14 residues. CDR1 and CDR2 (germline): SGHRS, YFSETQ. V was shortened by 5 bases and J by 0 bases, with 12 bases between the two germline ends. The CDR3 region is CASSIDRSSYEQYF. CDR3 coding DNA: TGCGCCAGCAGTATTGACAGGAGCTCCTACGAGCAGTACTTC. The full variable domain, with the rest looked up from reference TRBV5-1 and TRBJ2-7, is KAGVTQTPRYLIKTRGQQVTLSCSPISGHRSVSWYQQTPGQGLQFLFEYFSETQRNKGNFPGRFSGRQFSNSRSEMNVSTLELGDSALYLCASSIDRSSYEQYFGPGTRLTVT.

The V call is TRBV10-1, the J call TRBJ2-2, with 8 positions matching TRBD2. The V segment lost 10 bases and the J segment 5 bases; nucleotides outside the gene matches: 9. This CDR3 region has 14 residues. CDR1 WNHNN and CDR2 SYGVQD come from the germline V gene (reference sequence). CDR3 in DNA: TGCGCCACCCAAGAAAGCGGGAGTACCGGGGAGCTGTTTTTT. Protein: CATQESGSTGELFF.

CDR3 protein: CASSLGQSSSYEQYF. CDR3 nucleotides: TGTGCCAGCTCCTTGGGACAGTCAAGCTCCTACGAGCAGTACTTC. V gene TRBV18 combines with J gene TRBJ2-7, with 7 bases aligning to TRBD1. Trimming at V came to 6 bases and at J to 0 bases, leaving 8 bases not matched to a gene. Per the germline V gene, CDR1 is KGHSH and CDR2 is LQKENI. The CDR3 covers 15 residues. The full variable domain, with the rest looked up from reference TRBV18 and TRBJ2-7, is NAGVMQNPRHLVRRRGQEARLRCSPMKGHSHVYWYRQLPEEGLKFMVYLQKENIIDESGMPKERFSAEFPKEGPSILRIQQVVRGDSAAYFCASSLGQSSSYEQYFGPGTRLTVT.

The genes are TRBV19 and TRBJ1-2; D is possibly TRBD1 (5 bases). CDR3 size: 12 residues. Trimming left V 4 bases short and J 6 bases short, with 9 bases between. Germline values: CDR1 LNHDA, CDR2 SQIVND (reference sequence). CDR3 nucleotide sequence: TGTGCCAGTAGTACGGGGGGGGATGGCTACACCTTC. Protein product: CASSTGGDGYTF. Combining the CDR3 with reference TRBV19 and TRBJ1-2 gives the whole variable domain DGGITQSPKYLFRKEGQNVTLSCEQNLNHDAMYWYRQDPGQGLRLIYYSQIVNDFQKGDIAEGYSVSREKKESFPLTVTSAQKNPTAFYLCASSTGGDGYTFGSGTRLTVV.